These T cell receptor beta chains were read from a single sample in a study of spatial heterogeneity in lung cancer. TCRdb passed the 5' RACE reads through MiXCR, listing each CDR3 protein once. The profile shows 40,000 to 55,000 distinct CDR3 sequences, 6.8% of them singletons. The material sequenced was PBMCs, taken at surgery. The receptors were sampled from a female donor with early-stage non-small cell lung cancer. Each CDR3 is given with its conserved first and last residue. The D gene is left open where the match is weak. Rows give clone size only sometimes, using once, few, many, or a class for an expanded clone.

D: -
size: few
J: TRBJ2-7
V: TRBV7-2
DNA: TGTGCCAGCAGCCTGACGCGCGAGCAGTACTTC
CDR3: CASSLTREQYF

D: -
size: many
J: TRBJ2-7
V: TRBV5-1
DNA: TGCGCCAGCAGCTTACGGGGGGCAGTCGAGCAGTACTTC
CDR3: CASSLRGAVEQYF

D: -
size: few
J: TRBJ1-2
V: TRBV9
DNA: TGTGCCAGCAGCCGGACGGACAGTAACTATGGCTACACCTTC
CDR3: CASSRTDSNYGYTF

D: -
size: many
J: TRBJ2-1
V: TRBV20-1
DNA: TGCAGTGCTAACCCCAGCGGGCTACGCAATGAGCAGTTCTTC
CDR3: CSANPSGLRNEQFF

D: -
size: many
J: TRBJ2-1
V: TRBV12-3/TRBV12-4
DNA: TGTGCCACCTCTTCCTCCGGGACCCGCCTGTTCTTC
CDR3: CATSSSGTRLFF

D: -
size: many
J: TRBJ1-2
V: TRBV15
DNA: TGTGCCACCAGCAGAGACAGGGAGGGTGGCTACACCTTC
CDR3: CATSRDREGGYTF

D: TRBD1
size: many
J: TRBJ1-1
V: TRBV10-1
DNA: TGCGCCAGCAGTGACCGACAGGGGCCGGGCACTGAAGCTTTCTTT
CDR3: CASSDRQGPGTEAFF

D: -
size: many
J: TRBJ1-5
V: TRBV28
DNA: TGTGCCAGCAGTCCCGACAATCAGCCCCAGCATTTT
CDR3: CASSPDNQPQHF

D: -
size: many
J: TRBJ2-6
V: TRBV6-5
DNA: TGTGCCAGCAGTTACGGGGGTACAGGGGCCAACGTCCTGACTTTC
CDR3: CASSYGGTGANVLTF

D: -
size: -
J: TRBJ1-5
V: TRBV3-1
DNA: TGTGCCAGCAGCCTCCATGGTCAGCCCCAGCATTTT
CDR3: CASSLHGQPQHF

D: TRBD1
size: many
J: TRBJ2-5
V: TRBV5-6
DNA: TGTGCCAGCAGCTTGGAGACTCCGGGACAGTGGTCCACCCAGTACTTC
CDR3: CASSLETPGQWSTQYF

D: -
size: few
J: TRBJ2-2
V: TRBV6-5
DNA: TGTGCCAGTAAGCAGTTTAACACCGGGGAGCTGTTTTTT
CDR3: CASKQFNTGELFF

D: -
size: many
J: TRBJ2-6
V: TRBV3-1
DNA: TGTGCCAGCAATCAGCAGGCGTCTGGGGCCAACGTCCTGACTTTC
CDR3: CASNQQASGANVLTF

D: -
size: many
J: TRBJ1-6
V: TRBV12-3/TRBV12-4
DNA: TGTGCCAGCAGTTTACGGGGGGGTGCCCTCCACTTT
CDR3: CASSLRGGALHF

D: -
size: many
J: TRBJ2-2
V: TRBV12-3/TRBV12-4
DNA: TGTGCCAGCAGTTTCGTGAGTGCCCAGGAGCTGTTTTTT
CDR3: CASSFVSAQELFF

D: -
size: many
J: TRBJ1-1
V: TRBV20-1
DNA: TGCAGTGCTAGGCCCGACATTTTCGGGGGAATGAACACTGAAGCTTTCTTT
CDR3: CSARPDIFGGMNTEAFF

D: -
size: many
J: TRBJ2-3
V: TRBV7-2
DNA: TGTGCCAGCAGCTTCCGCGTGGCTGATACGCAGTATTTT
CDR3: CASSFRVADTQYF

D: TRBD1
size: many
J: TRBJ2-2
V: TRBV7-2
DNA: TGTGCCAGCAGCTCGACAGGGAGTCGGCGGCTGTCGGCCGGGGAGCTGTTTTTT
CDR3: CASSSTGSRRLSAGELFF

D: -
size: many
J: TRBJ1-3
V: TRBV27
DNA: TGTGCCAGCAGTTTATTCTCCCCACAGGGCGAAATCTCTGGAAACACCATATATTTT
CDR3: CASSLFSPQGEISGNTIYF

D: TRBD1
size: few
J: TRBJ1-2
V: TRBV29-1
DNA: TGCAGCGTTGATCACAGGGGGAACTATGGCTACACCTTC
CDR3: CSVDHRGNYGYTF

D: -
size: many
J: TRBJ1-1
V: TRBV29-1
DNA: TGCAGCGCCATCAGGGGAAGCACTGAAGCTTTCTTT
CDR3: CSAIRGSTEAFF

D: -
size: many
J: TRBJ2-7
V: TRBV24-1
DNA: TGTGCCACCAGTGACCCAGGACAGATGCGCGAGCAGTACTTC
CDR3: CATSDPGQMREQYF

D: TRBD2
size: many
J: TRBJ2-3
V: TRBV5-1
DNA: TGCGCCAGCAGCTTTGGCGGGGGAGAAGATACGCAGTATTTT
CDR3: CASSFGGGEDTQYF

D: -
size: many
J: TRBJ2-4
V: TRBV24-1
DNA: TGTGCCACCAGTGATGGTCAGATAGCCAAAAACATTCAGTACTTC
CDR3: CATSDGQIAKNIQYF

D: TRBD2
size: many
J: TRBJ2-1
V: TRBV7-2
DNA: TGTGCCAGCAGCTTAGCGAGCGGGAGAAGCGTTGTTAAGCAGTTCTTC
CDR3: CASSLASGRSVVKQFF

D: -
size: few
J: TRBJ1-2
V: TRBV4-3
DNA: TGCGCCAGCAGCCAAGATGAGGGGAGGCTTAACTATGGCTACACCTTC
CDR3: CASSQDEGRLNYGYTF

D: -
size: many
J: TRBJ1-2
V: TRBV19
DNA: TGTGCCAGTAAACCCACTATACTCGATAACTATGGCTACACCTTC
CDR3: CASKPTILDNYGYTF

D: -
size: many
J: TRBJ1-1
V: TRBV6-6
DNA: TGTGCCAGCCAAGACGGCCAGAACACTGAAGCTTTCTTT
CDR3: CASQDGQNTEAFF

D: -
size: -
J: TRBJ1-5
V: TRBV7-6
DNA: TGTGCCAGCAGCTTAGCCGGGCCAGGTAGCAATCAGCCCCAGCATTTT
CDR3: CASSLAGPGSNQPQHF

D: -
size: -
J: TRBJ2-2
V: TRBV29-1
DNA: TGCAGCGTTGAAGGGGCCCGGAACACCGGGGAGCTGTTTTTT
CDR3: CSVEGARNTGELFF

D: -
size: many
J: TRBJ2-3
V: TRBV20-1
DNA: TGCAGTGCTTCGCTGATTGGGGATACGCAGTATTTT
CDR3: CSASLIGDTQYF

D: -
size: many
J: TRBJ2-5
V: TRBV4-3
DNA: TGCGCCAGCAGCCTCCGAAAAGCGAGAGAGAAGACCCAGTACTTC
CDR3: CASSLRKAREKTQYF

D: -
size: -
J: TRBJ2-1
V: TRBV12-3/TRBV12-4
DNA: TGTGCCAGCAGTTTCGACGGGGCCCGCGAGCAGTTCTTC
CDR3: CASSFDGAREQFF